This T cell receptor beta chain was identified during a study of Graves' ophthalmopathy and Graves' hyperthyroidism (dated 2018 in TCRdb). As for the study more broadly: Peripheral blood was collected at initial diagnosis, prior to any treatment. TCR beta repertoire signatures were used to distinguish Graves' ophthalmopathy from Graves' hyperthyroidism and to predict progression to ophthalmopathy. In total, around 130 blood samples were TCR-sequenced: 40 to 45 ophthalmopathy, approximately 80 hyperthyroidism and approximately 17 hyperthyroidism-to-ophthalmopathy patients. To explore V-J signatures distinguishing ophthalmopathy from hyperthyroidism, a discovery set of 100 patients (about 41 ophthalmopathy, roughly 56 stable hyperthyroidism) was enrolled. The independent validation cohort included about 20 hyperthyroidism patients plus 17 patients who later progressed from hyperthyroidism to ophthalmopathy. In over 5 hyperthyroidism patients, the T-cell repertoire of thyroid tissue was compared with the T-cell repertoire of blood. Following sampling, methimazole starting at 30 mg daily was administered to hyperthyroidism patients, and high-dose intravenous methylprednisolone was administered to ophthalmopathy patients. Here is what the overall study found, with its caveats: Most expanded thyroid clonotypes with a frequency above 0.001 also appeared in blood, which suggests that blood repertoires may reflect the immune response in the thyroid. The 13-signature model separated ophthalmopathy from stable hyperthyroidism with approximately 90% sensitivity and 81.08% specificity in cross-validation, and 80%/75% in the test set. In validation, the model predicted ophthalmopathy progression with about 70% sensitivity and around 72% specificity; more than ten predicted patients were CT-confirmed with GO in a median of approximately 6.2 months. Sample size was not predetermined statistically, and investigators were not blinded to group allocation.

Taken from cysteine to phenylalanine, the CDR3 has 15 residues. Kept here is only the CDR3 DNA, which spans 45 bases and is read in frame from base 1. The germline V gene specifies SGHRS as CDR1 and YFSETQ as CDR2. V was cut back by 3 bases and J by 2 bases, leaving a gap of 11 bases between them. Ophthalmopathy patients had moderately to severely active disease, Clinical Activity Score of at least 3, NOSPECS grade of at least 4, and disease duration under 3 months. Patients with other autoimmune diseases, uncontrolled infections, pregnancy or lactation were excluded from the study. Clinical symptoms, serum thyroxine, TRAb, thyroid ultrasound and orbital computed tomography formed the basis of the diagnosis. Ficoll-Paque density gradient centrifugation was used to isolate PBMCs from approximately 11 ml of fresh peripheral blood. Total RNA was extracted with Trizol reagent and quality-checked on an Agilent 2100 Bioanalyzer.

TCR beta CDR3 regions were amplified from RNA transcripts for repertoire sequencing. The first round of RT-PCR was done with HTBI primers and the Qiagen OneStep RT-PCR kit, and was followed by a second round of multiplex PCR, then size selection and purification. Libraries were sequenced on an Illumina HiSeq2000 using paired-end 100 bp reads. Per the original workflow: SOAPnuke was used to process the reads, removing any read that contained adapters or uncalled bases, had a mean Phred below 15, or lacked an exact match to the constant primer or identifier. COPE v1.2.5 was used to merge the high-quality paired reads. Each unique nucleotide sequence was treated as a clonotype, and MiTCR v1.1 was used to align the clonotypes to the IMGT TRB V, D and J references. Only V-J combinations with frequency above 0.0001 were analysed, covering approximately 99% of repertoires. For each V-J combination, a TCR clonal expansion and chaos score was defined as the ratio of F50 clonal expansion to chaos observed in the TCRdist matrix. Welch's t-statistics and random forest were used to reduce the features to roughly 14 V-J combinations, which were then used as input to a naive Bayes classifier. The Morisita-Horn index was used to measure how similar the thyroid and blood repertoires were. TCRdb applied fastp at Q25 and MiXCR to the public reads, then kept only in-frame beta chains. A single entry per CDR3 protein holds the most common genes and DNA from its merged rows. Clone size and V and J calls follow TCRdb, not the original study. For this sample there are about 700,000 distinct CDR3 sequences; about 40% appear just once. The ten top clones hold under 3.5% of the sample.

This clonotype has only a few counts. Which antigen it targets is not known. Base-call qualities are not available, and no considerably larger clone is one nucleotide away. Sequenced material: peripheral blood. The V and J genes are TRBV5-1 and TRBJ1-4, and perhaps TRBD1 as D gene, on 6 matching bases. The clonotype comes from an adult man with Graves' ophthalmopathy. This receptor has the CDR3 CASSSDQGTNEKLFF. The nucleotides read TGCGCCAGCAGCTCAGACCAGGGGACTAATGAAAAACTGTTTTTT.